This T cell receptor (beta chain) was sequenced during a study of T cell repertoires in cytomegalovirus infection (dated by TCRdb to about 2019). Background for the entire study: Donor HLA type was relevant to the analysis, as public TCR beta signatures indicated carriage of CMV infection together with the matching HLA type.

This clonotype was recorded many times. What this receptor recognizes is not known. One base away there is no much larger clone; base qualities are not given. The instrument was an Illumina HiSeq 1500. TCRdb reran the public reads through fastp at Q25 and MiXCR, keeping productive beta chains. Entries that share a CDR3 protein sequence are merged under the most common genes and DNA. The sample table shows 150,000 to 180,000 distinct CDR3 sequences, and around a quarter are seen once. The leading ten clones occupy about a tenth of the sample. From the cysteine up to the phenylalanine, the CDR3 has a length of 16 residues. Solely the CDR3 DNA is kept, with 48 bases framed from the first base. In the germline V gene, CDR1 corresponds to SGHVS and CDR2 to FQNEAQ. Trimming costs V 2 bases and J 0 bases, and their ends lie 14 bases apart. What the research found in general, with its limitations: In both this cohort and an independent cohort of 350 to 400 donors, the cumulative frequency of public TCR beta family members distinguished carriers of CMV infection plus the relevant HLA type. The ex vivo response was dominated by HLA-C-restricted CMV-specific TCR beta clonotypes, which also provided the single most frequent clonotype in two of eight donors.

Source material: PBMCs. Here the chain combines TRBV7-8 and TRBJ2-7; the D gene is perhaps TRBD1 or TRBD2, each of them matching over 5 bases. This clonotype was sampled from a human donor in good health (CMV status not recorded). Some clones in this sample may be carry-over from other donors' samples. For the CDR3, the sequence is CASSLYRLASSYEQYF. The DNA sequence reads TGTGCCAGCAGCTTATACAGGCTAGCTAGCTCCTACGAGCAGTACTTC. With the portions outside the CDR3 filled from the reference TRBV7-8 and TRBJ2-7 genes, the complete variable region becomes GAGVSQSPRYKVAKRGQDVALRCDPISGHVSLFWYQQALGQGPEFLTYFQNEAQLDKSGLPSDRFFAERPEGSVSTLKIQRTQQEDSAVYLCASSLYRLASSYEQYFGPGTRLTVT.